What follows are 28 T cell receptor beta chains derived from one specimen sequenced in a study of blood T cell repertoires in COVID-19. Generated by immunoSEQ multiplex PCR, the TCRdb table keeps only in-frame clones and is missing some. Of some 40,000 clones listed, roughly nine tenths are singletons. Sequencing input: peripheral blood. Source of these receptors: a man aged 50 to 60 with COVID-19, enrolled during active disease.

The CDR3 DNA reads TGCGCCAGCAGCCAAGATAGCTCTGGAAACACCATATATTTT. It yields the protein CASSQDSSGNTIYF. The V gene is TRBV4-1, the J gene TRBJ1-3; D is uncertain. Trimming removed 0 bases at V and 0 bases at J, with 3 bases between. The CDR3 has 14 amino acids. Germline V gives CDR1 MGHRA, CDR2 YSYEKL.

This chain uses TRBV6-5 with TRBJ2-7; D uncertain. This CDR3 is built from 14 residues. The germline V and J ends were trimmed by 6 bases and 0 bases, with 12 bases remaining between them. Germline assignment: CDR1 MNHEY and CDR2 SVGAGI. The chain's CDR3 is CASSLGGGSYEQYF. CDR3 DNA: TGTGCCAGCAGCCTCGGTGGCGGCTCCTACGAGCAGTACTTC.

This clone was observed a handful of times. V is TRBV6-2 or TRBV6-3 and J is TRBJ2-2; 10 bases agree with TRBD2. From germline, CDR1 is MNHEY and CDR2 SVGEGT. J gave up 0 bases and V 2 bases, and 3 bases lay outside the gene matches. The CDR3 runs 17 residues. The CDR3 sequence is CASSYQAGGPNTGELFF. Written as DNA, the CDR3 is TGTGCCAGCAGTTACCAAGCGGGAGGGCCGAACACCGGGGAGCTGTTTTTT.

The rearrangement joins TRBV5-1 to TRBJ2-7; D possibly corresponds to TRBD2 (6 bases). Looked up from germline, CDR1 is SGHRS and CDR2 is YFSETQ. V gave up 3 bases and J gave up 0 bases, with 7 bases separating them. The CDR3 covers 13 residues. CDR3 in DNA: TGCGCCAGCAGCTGGGACTCCTCCTACGAGCAGTACTTC. Translation: CASSWDSSYEQYF.

The chain has TRBV5-1 and TRBJ2-3, with 11 bases lining up with TRBD2. The CDR3 has 15 amino acids. With V trimmed by 2 bases and J by 3 bases, 2 bases remained unmatched. CDR1 and CDR2 from the germline V gene are SGHRS and YFSETQ. CDR3 nucleotides: TGCGCCAGCAGCTTTAGCGGGAGGGCTACAGATACGCAGTATTTT. Amino acids: CASSFSGRATDTQYF. Based on the CDR3 plus reference TRBV5-1 and TRBJ2-3, the full variable domain is KAGVTQTPRYLIKTRGQQVTLSCSPISGHRSVSWYQQTPGQGLQFLFEYFSETQRNKGNFPGRFSGRQFSNSRSEMNVSTLELGDSALYLCASSFSGRATDTQYFGPGTRLTVL.

The DNA of the CDR3 is TGTGCCAGTAGCAGGGATTTCTCCTCCTACGAGCAGTACTTC. It translates to CASSRDFSSYEQYF. V and J are TRBV19 and TRBJ2-7, with TRBD1 as a possible D gene (5 bases). The CDR3 totals 14 residues. V was shortened by 6 bases and J by 0 bases, with 12 bases between the two germline ends. Germline assignment: CDR1 LNHDA and CDR2 SQIVND (reference sequence).

The chain recombines TRBV4-1 with TRBJ1-3; D perhaps matches TRBD1 (5 bases). CDR1 and CDR2 from the germline V gene are MGHRA and YSYEKL. The CDR3 is 14 residues long. Trimming left V 5 bases short and J 4 bases short, with 12 bases between. This CDR3 is CASSSPDRGNTIYF. Written as DNA, the CDR3 is TGCGCCAGCAGCTCACCCGACAGAGGAAACACCATATATTTT.

This clone was counted once. The rearrangement links TRBV14 to TRBJ2-2, with 7 bases identical to TRBD1. Per the germline V gene, CDR1 is SGHDN and CDR2 is FVKESK. V was pared by 4 bases and J by 3 bases, with 5 bases of the junction left unmatched. The CDR3 covers 15 residues. The CDR3 loop reads CASSRRQGYTGELFF. CDR3 nucleotides: TGTGCCAGCAGCCGTAGACAGGGCTACACCGGGGAGCTGTTTTTT.

V gene TRBV27 combines with J gene TRBJ2-5; D is undetermined. The CDR3 spans 14 residues. The V and J ends lost 3 bases and 1 base respectively, with 9 bases between them. Germline V lookup: CDR1 MNHEY, CDR2 SMNVEV (reference sequence). The CDR3 reads CASSFVPVQETQYF. The CDR3 coding sequence is TGTGCCAGCAGTTTCGTTCCGGTCCAAGAGACCCAGTACTTC.

The rearrangement joins TRBV7-8 to TRBJ1-5; 9 nucleotides line up with TRBD1. Trimming removed 0 bases from V and 1 base from J; junction bases left unmatched: 7. CDR1 SGHVS and CDR2 FQNEAQ come from the germline V gene. The CDR3 length is 18 residues. CDR3 bases: TGTGCCAGCAGCTTAGCTGGGGGACAGGGAAAAAGCAATCAGCCCCAGCATTTT. Its protein is CASSLAGGQGKSNQPQHF. Full variable domain (rest looked up from reference TRBV7-8 and TRBJ1-5): GAGVSQSPRYKVAKRGQDVALRCDPISGHVSLFWYQQALGQGPEFLTYFQNEAQLDKSGLPSDRFFAERPEGSVSTLKIQRTQQEDSAVYLCASSLAGGQGKSNQPQHFGDGTRLSIL.

The genes are TRBV12-3 or TRBV12-4 and TRBJ2-1; D gene ambiguous. The CDR3 covers 11 residues. V was clipped by 2 bases and J by 13 bases, with 9 bases between them. The CDR3 region is CASSLWATQFF. DNA for the CDR3: TGTGCCAGCAGTTTATGGGCGACCCAGTTCTTC.

V and J are TRBV4-1 and TRBJ2-2; TRBD2 aligns across 14 bases. The trim removed 1 base at V and 4 bases at J, leaving 5 bases unmatched. Germline V gene data show CDR1 as MGHRA and CDR2 as YSYEKL. The CDR3 is 18 amino acids. DNA for the CDR3: TGCGCCAGCAGCCAAGGGGGACTAGCGGGAGTAGGCACCGGGGAGCTGTTTTTT. Its translation is CASSQGGLAGVGTGELFF.

The V call is TRBV7-2, the J call TRBJ2-7; 9 nucleotides align to TRBD1. V was clipped by 4 bases and J by 1 base; unmatched bases: 5. This CDR3 is built from 15 residues. Germline loops: CDR1 SGHTA, CDR2 FQGNSA. Here the CDR3 DNA reads TGTGCCAGCAGCTCAACTGGGACAGGGTCCTACGAGCAGTACTTC. Its translation is CASSSTGTGSYEQYF.

This chain links TRBV29-1 with TRBJ2-3; TRBD1 matches 8 bases. The germline gives CDR1 SQVTM, CDR2 ANQGSEA. Trimming took 7 bases from V and 6 from J; bases not matched to a gene: 12. This CDR3 has 14 residues. CDR3 coding DNA: TGCAGCGCTCCAAAGACAGGGGTCACGGATACGCAGTATTTT. Protein product: CSAPKTGVTDTQYF.

V gene TRBV5-6 combines with J gene TRBJ2-3; 8 bases align to TRBD1. Germline V gene sequence: CDR1 SGHDT, CDR2 YYEEEE. The CDR3 has 16 amino acids. V shed 0 bases, J shed 2 bases, and the junction held 5 bases outside the gene matches. The CDR3 DNA reads TGTGCCAGCAGCTTGGCTCGGGACAGGTCCACAGATACGCAGTATTTT. Its protein product is CASSLARDRSTDTQYF.

This chain uses TRBV11-1 with TRBJ2-5, with D perhaps matching TRBD1 (5 bases). Germline V lookup: CDR1 SGHAT, CDR2 FQDESV (reference sequence). There are 13 residues in the CDR3. V was cut by 1 base and J by 5 bases, with 8 bases left in between. The CDR3 protein is CASSLGAGETQYF. The CDR3 bases are TGTGCCAGCAGCTTAGGGGCAGGGGAGACCCAGTACTTC.

The chain is built from TRBV5-4 and TRBJ2-7; 10 bases are a match to TRBD2. CDR1 is SGHNT, CDR2 YYREEE, per germline (reference sequence). The V and J ends lost 4 bases and 6 bases, in that order; junction bases with no gene match: 7. The CDR3 consists of 14 residues. CDR3 protein: CASSPGLAKGEQYF. The CDR3 DNA follows: TGTGCCAGCAGCCCGGGACTAGCGAAGGGCGAGCAGTACTTC.

The CDR3: CASSLSPGQMIHEQYF. CDR3 nucleotides: TGTGCCAGCAGCTTATCACCCGGACAGATGATACACGAGCAGTACTTC. V usage is TRBV7-3 and J usage is TRBJ2-7; tentatively, D is TRBD1 (6 bases). Germline V CDR1 and CDR2: SGHTA, FQGTGA. Trimming shortened V by 2 bases and J by 5 bases, and 19 bases separated the two germline ends. The CDR3 consists of 16 residues.

The rearrangement links TRBV23-1 to TRBJ1-1; 8 nucleotides agree with TRBD1. TRBV23-1 has ORF status, its function being uncertain. V gave up 4 bases and J gave up 6 bases; unmatched junction bases: 7. The CDR3 has 14 amino acids. In DNA, the CDR3 is TGCGCCAGCAGTCGGGACAGGTTAGGGCCTGAAGCTTTCTTT. Translation gives CASSRDRLGPEAFF.

This clone occurred a few times. The genes are TRBV3-1 (or the pseudogene TRBV3-2) and TRBJ1-1, with D perhaps matching TRBD1 (5 bases). CDR3 length: 17 amino acids. Germline assignment: CDR1 LGHDT and CDR2 YNNKEL (reference sequence). V lost 0 bases and J lost 4, with 18 bases in between. In DNA, the CDR3 is TGTGCCAGCAGCCAAGACCCGTGGGGCAGGGTCGCCACTGAAGCTTTCTTT. Protein sequence: CASSQDPWGRVATEAFF.

This chain connects TRBV19 to TRBJ2-1, with a weak D call TRBD2 (5 bases). The germline gives CDR1 LNHDA, CDR2 SQIVND (reference sequence). Trimming cost V 8 bases and J 0 bases, with 8 bases left between them. This CDR3 comprises 13 residues. Here the CDR3 DNA reads TGTGCCAGTGAGGGTCACTCCTACAATGAGCAGTTCTTC. As protein: CASEGHSYNEQFF.

V usage is TRBV10-3 and J usage is TRBJ1-5, with D hard to call. The CDR3 length is 14 residues. The V gene lost 9 bases and the J gene lost 5 bases, with 17 bases spanning the gap. CDR1 ENHRY and CDR2 SYGVKD come from the germline V gene. The CDR3 bases are TGTGCCATACGGTCCGGCGGAGATGATCAGCCCCAGCATTTT. It codes for CAIRSGGDDQPQHF.

The gene calls are TRBV18 and TRBJ1-2, with a possible D match to TRBD1 (6 bases). The CDR3 is 14 amino acids. Looked up from germline, CDR1 is KGHSH and CDR2 is LQKENI. Trimming removed 6 bases at V and 6 bases at J, with 17 bases between. In nucleotides, the CDR3 is TGTGCCAGCTCGCCCTCACAGGGATATGATGGCTACACCTTC. It specifies CASSPSQGYDGYTF.

The chain combines TRBV4-2 with TRBJ2-3; weak D call: TRBD2 (6 bases). The CDR3 covers 19 residues. Deletions cut 3 bases from V and 1 base from J, with 23 bases between. The V gene's germline CDR1 is LGHNA and CDR2 YNFKEQ. As DNA, the CDR3 is TGTGCCAGCAGCCACGAGATATTAATTGCGGGCGGGGGCACAGATACGCAGTATTTT. Residues: CASSHEILIAGGGTDTQYF.

The gene calls are TRBV18 and TRBJ1-5; 7 nucleotides agree with TRBD1. The CDR3 consists of 16 residues. Looked up from germline, CDR1 is KGHSH and CDR2 is LQKENI. J lost 5 bases, V lost 2 bases, and 9 bases had no gene match. The CDR3 DNA is TGTGCCAGCTCACCAGGTGGGACAGCCGGAGATCAGCCCCAGCATTTT. It specifies CASSPGGTAGDQPQHF.

A few counts support this clone. Other DNA sequences from this sample encode an identical CDR3 as well. The V call is TRBV4-1, the J call TRBJ1-3; D is unresolved. The V and J ends lost 3 bases and 4 bases respectively, with 7 bases between them. The CDR3 has 13 residues. Germline values: CDR1 MGHRA, CDR2 YSYEKL. The CDR3 DNA reads TGCGCCAGCAGCCAGGGCCCCGGAAACACCATATATTTT. Translating gives CASSQGPGNTIYF.

V gene TRBV29-1 combines with J gene TRBJ2-7; 8 nucleotides agree with TRBD1. The V and J ends lost 3 bases and 4 bases, in that order; junction bases with no gene match: 11. CDR3 size: 15 residues. Germline CDR1 is SQVTM and CDR2 is ANQGSEA. The CDR3 sequence is CSVELQGAPVYEQYF. CDR3 DNA sequence: TGCAGCGTTGAGCTGCAGGGGGCGCCTGTTTACGAGCAGTACTTC.

The V gene is TRBV11-2, the J gene TRBJ1-6; 7 nucleotides match TRBD1. J lost 6 bases, V lost 4 bases, and 6 bases had no gene match. Germline V gene sequence: CDR1 SGHAT, CDR2 FQNNGV. The CDR3 sequence is 15 residues long. The CDR3 coding sequence is TGTGCCAGCAGCTCAACCGGGACAGTTAATTCACCCCTCCACTTT. This translates into CASSSTGTVNSPLHF.